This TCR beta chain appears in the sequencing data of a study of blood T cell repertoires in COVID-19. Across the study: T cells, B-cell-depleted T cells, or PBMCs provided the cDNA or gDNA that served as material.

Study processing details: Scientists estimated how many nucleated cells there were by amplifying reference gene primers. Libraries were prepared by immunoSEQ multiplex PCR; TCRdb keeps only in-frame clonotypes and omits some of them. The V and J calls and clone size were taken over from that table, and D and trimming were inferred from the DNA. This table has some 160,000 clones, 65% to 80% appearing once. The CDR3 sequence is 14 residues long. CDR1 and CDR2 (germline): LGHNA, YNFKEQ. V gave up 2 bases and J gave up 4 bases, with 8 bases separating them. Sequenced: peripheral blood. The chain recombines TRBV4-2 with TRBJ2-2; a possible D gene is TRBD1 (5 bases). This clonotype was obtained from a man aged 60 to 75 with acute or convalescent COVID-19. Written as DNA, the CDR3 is TGTGCCAGCAGCCAAAGCCAGGGCACCGGGGAGCTGTTTTTT. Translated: CASSQSQGTGELFF.